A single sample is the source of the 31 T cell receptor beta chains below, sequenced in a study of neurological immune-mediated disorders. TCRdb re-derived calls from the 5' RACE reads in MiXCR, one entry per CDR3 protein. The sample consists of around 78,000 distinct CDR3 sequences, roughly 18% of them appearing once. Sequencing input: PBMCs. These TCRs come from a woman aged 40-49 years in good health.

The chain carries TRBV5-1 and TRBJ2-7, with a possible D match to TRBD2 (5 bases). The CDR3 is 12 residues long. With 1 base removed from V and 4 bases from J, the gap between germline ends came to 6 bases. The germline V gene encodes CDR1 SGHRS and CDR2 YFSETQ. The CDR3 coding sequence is TGCGCCAGCAGCTTGCCGGGATACGAGCAGTACTTC. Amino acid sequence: CASSLPGYEQYF.

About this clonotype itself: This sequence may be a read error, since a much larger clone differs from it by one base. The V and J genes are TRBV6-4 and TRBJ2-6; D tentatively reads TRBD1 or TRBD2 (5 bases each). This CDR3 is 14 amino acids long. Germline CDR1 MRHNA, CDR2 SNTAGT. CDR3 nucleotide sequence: TGTGCCAGCAAGGCAGGTCCCGGGGCCGACGTCCTGACTTTC. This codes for CASKAGPGADVLTF.

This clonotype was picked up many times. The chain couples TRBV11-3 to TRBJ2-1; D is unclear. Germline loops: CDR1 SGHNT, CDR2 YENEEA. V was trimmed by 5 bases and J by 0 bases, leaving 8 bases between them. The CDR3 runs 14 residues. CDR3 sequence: CASSPGGSYNEQFF. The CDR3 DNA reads TGTGCCAGCAGCCCGGGCGGCTCCTACAATGAGCAGTTCTTC.

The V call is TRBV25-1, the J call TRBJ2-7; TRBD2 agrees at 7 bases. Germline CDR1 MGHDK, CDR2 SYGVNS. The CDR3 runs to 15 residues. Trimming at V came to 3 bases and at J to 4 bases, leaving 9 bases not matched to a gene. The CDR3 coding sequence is TGTGCCAGCAGTGACGATCTAGCGGACCTTTACGAGCAGTACTTC. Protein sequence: CASSDDLADLYEQYF.

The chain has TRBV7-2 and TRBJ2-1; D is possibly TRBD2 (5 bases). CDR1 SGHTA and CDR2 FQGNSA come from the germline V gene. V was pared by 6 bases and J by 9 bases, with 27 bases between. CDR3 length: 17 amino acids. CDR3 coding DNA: TGTGCCAGCAGACGAACCCGTCGGACTCGGTCCATTGGTGAGCAGTTCTTC. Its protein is CASRRTRRTRSIGEQFF.

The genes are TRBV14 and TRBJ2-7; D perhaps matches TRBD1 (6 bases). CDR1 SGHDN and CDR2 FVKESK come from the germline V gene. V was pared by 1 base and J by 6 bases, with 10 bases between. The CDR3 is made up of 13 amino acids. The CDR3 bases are TGTGCCAGCAGCCAAGTCAGGGGCGGCGAGCAGTACTTC. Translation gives CASSQVRGGEQYF.

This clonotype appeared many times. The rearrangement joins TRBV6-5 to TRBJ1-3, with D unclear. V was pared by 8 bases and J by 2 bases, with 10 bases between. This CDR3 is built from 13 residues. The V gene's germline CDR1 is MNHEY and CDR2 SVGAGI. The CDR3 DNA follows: TGTGCCAGCCGTCGGAGGGCTGGAAACACCATATATTTT. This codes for CASRRRAGNTIYF.

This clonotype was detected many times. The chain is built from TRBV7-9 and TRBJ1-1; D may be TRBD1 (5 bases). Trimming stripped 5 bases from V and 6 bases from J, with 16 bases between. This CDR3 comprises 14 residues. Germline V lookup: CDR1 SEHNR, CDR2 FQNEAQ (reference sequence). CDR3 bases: TGTGCCAGCAGCCCGTGGGACGTCCCTCCTGAAGCTTTCTTT. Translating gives CASSPWDVPPEAFF.

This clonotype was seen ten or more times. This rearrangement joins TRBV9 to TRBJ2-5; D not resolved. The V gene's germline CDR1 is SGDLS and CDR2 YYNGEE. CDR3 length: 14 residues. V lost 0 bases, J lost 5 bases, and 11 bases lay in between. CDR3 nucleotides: TGTGCCAGCAGCGTAGATGGCCGCGAGGAGACCCAGTACTTC. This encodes CASSVDGREETQYF.

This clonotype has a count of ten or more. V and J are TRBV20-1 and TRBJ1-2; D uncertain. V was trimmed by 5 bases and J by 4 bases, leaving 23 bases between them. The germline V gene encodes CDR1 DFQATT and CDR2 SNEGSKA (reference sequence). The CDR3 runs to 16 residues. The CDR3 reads CSARPLKGVRTYGYTF. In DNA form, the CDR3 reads TGCAGTGCTCGCCCTCTCAAGGGTGTCAGGACCTATGGCTACACCTTC.

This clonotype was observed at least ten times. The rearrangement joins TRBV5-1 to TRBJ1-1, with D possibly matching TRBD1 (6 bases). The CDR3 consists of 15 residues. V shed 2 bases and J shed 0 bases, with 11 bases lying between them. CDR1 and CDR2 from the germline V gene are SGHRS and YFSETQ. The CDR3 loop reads CASSFGQGMNTEAFF. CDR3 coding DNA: TGCGCCAGCAGCTTCGGGCAGGGGATGAACACTGAAGCTTTCTTT. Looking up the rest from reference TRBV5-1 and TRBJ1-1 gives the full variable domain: KAGVTQTPRYLIKTRGQQVTLSCSPISGHRSVSWYQQTPGQGLQFLFEYFSETQRNKGNFPGRFSGRQFSNSRSEMNVSTLELGDSALYLCASSFGQGMNTEAFFGQGTRLTVV.

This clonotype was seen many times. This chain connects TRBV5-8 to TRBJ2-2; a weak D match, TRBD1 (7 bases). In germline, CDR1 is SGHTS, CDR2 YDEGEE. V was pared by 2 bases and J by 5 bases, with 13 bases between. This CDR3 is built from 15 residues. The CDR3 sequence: CASSLDQGGTGELFF. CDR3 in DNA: TGTGCCAGCAGCTTAGACCAGGGGGGAACCGGGGAGCTGTTTTTT.

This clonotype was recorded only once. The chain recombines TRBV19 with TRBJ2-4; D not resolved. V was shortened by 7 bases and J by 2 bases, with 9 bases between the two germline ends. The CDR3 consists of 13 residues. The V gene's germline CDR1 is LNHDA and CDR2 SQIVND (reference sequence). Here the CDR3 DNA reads TGTGCCAGTAAAGCAGAAACCAAAAACATTCAGTACTTC. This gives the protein CASKAETKNIQYF. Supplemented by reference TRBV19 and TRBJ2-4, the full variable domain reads DGGITQSPKYLFRKEGQNVTLSCEQNLNHDAMYWYRQDPGQGLRLIYYSQIVNDFQKGDIAEGYSVSREKKESFPLTVTSAQKNPTAFYLCASKAETKNIQYFGAGTRLSVL.

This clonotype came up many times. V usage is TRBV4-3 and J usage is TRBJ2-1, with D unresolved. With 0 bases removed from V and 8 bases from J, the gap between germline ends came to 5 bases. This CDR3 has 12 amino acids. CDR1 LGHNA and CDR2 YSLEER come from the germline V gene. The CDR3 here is CASSQDRHEQFF. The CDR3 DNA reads TGCGCCAGCAGCCAAGATAGGCATGAGCAGTTCTTC.

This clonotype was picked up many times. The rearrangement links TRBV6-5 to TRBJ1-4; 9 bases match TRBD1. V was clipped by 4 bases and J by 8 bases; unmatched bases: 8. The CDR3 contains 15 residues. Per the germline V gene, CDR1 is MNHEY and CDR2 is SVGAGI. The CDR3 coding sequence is TGTGCCAGCAGTTCCACCTGGGACAGGGTCGAAAAACTGTTTTTT. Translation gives CASSSTWDRVEKLFF.

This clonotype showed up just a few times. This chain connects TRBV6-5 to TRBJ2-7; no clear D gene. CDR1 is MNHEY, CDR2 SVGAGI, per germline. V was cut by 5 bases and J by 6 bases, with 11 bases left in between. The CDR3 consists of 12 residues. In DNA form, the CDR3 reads TGTGCCAGCAGTCGTGAACCCCCCGAGCAGTACTTC. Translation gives CASSREPPEQYF.

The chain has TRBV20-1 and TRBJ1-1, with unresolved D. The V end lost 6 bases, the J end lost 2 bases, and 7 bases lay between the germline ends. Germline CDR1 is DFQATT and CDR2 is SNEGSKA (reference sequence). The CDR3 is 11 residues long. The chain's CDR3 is CSAWGNTEAFF. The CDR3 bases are TGCAGTGCATGGGGTAACACTGAAGCTTTCTTT.

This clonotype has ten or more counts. Here the CDR3 DNA reads TGTGCCAGCAGTTACTCGGGTAGCAGTCGCACAGATACGCAGTATTTT. Its translation: CASSYSGSSRTDTQYF. The chain has TRBV6-6 and TRBJ2-3; the D is unclear. This CDR3 is 16 amino acids long. CDR1 is MNHNY, CDR2 SVGAGI, per germline (reference sequence). V gave up 0 bases and J gave up 1 base, with 11 bases separating them.

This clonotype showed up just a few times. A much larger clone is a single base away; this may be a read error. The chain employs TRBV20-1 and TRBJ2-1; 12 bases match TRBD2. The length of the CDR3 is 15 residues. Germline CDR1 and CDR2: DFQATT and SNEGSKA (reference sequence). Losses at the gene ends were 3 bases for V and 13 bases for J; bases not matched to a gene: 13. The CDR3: CSASKELAGGLDQFF. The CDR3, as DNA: TGCAGTGCTAGTAAGGAACTAGCGGGGGGCCTAGATCAGTTCTTC.

The CDR3 sequence: CASSPGGAGAYEQYF. CDR3 coding DNA: TGTGCCAGCAGCCCCGGAGGGGCAGGGGCCTACGAGCAGTACTTC. The chain carries TRBV7-3 and TRBJ2-7, with D perhaps matching TRBD1 or TRBD2 (6 bases each). V was trimmed by 5 bases and J by 2 bases, leaving 16 bases between them. Per germline, CDR1 SGHTA and CDR2 FQGTGA. The CDR3 spans 15 residues. Combining the CDR3 with reference TRBV7-3 and TRBJ2-7 gives the whole variable domain GAGVSQTPSNKVTEKGKYVELRCDPISGHTALYWYRQSLGQGPEFLIYFQGTGAADDSGLPNDRFFAVRPEGSVSTLKIQRTERGDSAVYLCASSPGGAGAYEQYFGPGTRLTVT.

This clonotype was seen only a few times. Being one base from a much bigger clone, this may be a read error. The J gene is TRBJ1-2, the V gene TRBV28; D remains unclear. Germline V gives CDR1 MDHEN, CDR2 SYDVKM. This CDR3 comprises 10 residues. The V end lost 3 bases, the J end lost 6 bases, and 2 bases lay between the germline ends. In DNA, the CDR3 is TGTGCCAGCAGTTTCAATGGCTACACCTTC. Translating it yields CASSFNGYTF.

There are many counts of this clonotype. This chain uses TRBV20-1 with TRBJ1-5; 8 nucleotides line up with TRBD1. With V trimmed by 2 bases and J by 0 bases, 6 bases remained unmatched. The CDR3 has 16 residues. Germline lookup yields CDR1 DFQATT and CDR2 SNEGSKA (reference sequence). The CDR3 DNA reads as TGCAGTGCTAGACAGGACAGGGCGGTTAGCAATCAGCCCCAGCATTTT. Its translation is CSARQDRAVSNQPQHF.

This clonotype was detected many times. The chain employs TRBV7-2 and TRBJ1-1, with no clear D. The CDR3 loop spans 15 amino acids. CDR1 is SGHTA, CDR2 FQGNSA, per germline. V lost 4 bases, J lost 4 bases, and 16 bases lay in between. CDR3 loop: CASSSLLGYGTEAFF. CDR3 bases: TGTGCCAGCAGCTCCCTTTTAGGGTACGGCACTGAAGCTTTCTTT. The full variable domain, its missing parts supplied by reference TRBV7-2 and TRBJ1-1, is GAGVSQSPSNKVTEKGKDVELRCDPISGHTALYWYRQSLGQGLEFLIYFQGNSAPDKSGLPSDRFSAERTGGSVSTLTIQRTQQEDSAVYLCASSSLLGYGTEAFFGQGTRLTVV.

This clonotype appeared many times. CDR3 region: CASSLNRELGLRREQFF. CDR3 DNA sequence: TGTGCCAGCAGCCTCAACCGGGAACTAGGCCTCCGGCGGGAGCAGTTCTTC. V usage is TRBV7-2 and J usage is TRBJ2-1; D possibly corresponds to TRBD2 (5 bases). Germline-derived CDR1 and CDR2 are SGHTA and FQGNSA. Trimming pared 5 bases from V and 10 bases from J, leaving 27 bases between. The CDR3 loop spans 17 amino acids.

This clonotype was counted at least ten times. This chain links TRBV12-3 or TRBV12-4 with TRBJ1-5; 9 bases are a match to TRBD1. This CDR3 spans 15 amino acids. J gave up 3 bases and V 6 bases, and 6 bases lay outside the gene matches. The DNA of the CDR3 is TGTGCCAGCAGCCGAACAGGGGGCTCCAATCAGCCCCAGCATTTT. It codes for CASSRTGGSNQPQHF.

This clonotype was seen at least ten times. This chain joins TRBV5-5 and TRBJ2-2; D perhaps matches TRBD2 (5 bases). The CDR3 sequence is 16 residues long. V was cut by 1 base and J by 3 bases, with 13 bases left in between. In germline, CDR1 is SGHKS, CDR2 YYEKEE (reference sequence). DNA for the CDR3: TGTGCCAGCAGCTTGACGGAATCGCGGGACACCGGGGAGCTGTTTTTT. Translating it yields CASSLTESRDTGELFF.

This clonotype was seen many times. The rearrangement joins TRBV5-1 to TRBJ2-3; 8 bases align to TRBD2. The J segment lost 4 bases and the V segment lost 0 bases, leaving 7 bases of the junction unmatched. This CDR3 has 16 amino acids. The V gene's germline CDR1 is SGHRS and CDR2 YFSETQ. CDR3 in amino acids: CASSLEVTGGPDTQYF. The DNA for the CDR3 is TGCGCCAGCAGCTTGGAGGTAACGGGGGGGCCAGATACGCAGTATTTT.

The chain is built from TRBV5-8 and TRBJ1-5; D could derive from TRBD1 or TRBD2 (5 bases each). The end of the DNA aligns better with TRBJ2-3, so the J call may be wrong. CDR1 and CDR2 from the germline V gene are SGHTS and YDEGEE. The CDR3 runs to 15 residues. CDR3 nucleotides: TGTGCCAGCAGACACCGGGACGACGGCAATCAGCCCCAGTATTTT. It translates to CASRHRDDGNQPQYF.

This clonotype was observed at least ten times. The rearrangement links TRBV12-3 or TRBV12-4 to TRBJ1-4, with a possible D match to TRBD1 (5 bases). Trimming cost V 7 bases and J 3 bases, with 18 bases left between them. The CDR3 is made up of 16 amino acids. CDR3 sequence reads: CASTEAGRTANEKLFF. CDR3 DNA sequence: TGTGCCAGCACCGAGGCAGGGAGGACGGCTAATGAAAAACTGTTTTTT.

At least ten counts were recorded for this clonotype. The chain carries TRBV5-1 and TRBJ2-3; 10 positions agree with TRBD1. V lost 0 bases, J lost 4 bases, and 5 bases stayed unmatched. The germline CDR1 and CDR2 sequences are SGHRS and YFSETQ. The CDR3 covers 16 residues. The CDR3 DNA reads TGCGCCAGCAGCTTGGCCGGGACAGGGGCCGCAGATACGCAGTATTTT. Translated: CASSLAGTGAADTQYF.

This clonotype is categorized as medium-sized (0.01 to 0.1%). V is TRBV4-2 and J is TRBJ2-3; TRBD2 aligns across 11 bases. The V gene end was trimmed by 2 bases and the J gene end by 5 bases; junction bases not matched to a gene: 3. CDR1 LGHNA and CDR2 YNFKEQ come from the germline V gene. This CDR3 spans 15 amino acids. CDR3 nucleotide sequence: TGTGCCAGCAGCCAAACTAGCGGGGGAAGAGATACGCAGTATTTT. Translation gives CASSQTSGGRDTQYF.